This T cell receptor beta chain was sequenced for a study of blood T cell repertoires in COVID-19. CDR3 length equals 13 residues. V was clipped by 2 bases and J by 5 bases, with 9 bases between them. The germline CDR1 and CDR2 sequences are LGHNA and YNFKEQ. Method: immunoSEQ multiplex PCR; TCRdb's copy keeps in-frame clones and lacks some. The sample contains hundreds of thousands of clones, more than 70% of which appear only once. Sample: peripheral blood. This receptor was identified in a woman aged 25 to 39 with COVID-19, enrolled during active disease. V gene TRBV4-2 combines with J gene TRBJ1-1; a weak D match, TRBD1 (5 bases). DNA for the CDR3: TGTGCCAGCAGCCAAAAACGGGGGACTGAAGCTTTCTTT. This encodes CASSQKRGTEAFF.